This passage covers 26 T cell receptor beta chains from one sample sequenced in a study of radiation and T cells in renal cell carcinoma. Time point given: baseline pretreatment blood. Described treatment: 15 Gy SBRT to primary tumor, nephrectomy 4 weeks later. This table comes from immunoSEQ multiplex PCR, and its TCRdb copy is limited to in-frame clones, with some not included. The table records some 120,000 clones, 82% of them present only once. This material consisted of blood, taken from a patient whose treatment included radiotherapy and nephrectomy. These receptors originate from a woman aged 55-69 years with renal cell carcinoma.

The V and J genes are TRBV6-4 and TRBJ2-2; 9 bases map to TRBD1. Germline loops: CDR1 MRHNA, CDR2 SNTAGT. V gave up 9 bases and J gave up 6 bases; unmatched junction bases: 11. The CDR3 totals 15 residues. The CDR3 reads CASAGQGGESGELFF. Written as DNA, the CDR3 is TGTGCCAGTGCGGGACAGGGCGGTGAATCCGGGGAGCTGTTTTTT.

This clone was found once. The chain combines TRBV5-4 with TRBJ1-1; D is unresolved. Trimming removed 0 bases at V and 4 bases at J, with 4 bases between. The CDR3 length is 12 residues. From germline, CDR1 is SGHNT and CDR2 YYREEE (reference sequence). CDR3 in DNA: TGTGCCAGCAGCTTGGGGCCCACTGAAGCTTTCTTT. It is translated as CASSLGPTEAFF.

Here the CDR3 DNA reads TGTGCCAGCAGCTTGGGCCCCAGTAGCTACGAGCAGTTCTTC. Encoded protein: CASSLGPSSYEQFF. The V call is TRBV5-4, the J call TRBJ2-1; D not resolved. Germline V lookup: CDR1 SGHNT, CDR2 YYREEE (reference sequence). Between the trimmed V and J ends, which lost 0 bases and 10 bases, there was a span of 14 bases. This CDR3 spans 14 amino acids.

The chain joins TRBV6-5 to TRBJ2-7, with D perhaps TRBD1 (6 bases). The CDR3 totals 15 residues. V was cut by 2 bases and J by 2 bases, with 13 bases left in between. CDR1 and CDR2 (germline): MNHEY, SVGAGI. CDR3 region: CASSYVGDTTYEQYF. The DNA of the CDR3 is TGTGCCAGCAGTTACGTGGGGGACACCACCTACGAGCAGTACTTC.

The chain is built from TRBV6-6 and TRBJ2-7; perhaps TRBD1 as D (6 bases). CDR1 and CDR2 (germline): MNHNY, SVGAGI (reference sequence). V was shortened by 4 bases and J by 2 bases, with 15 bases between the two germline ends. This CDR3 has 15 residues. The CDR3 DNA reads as TGTGCCAGCAGTTCACTGACGACAGGAGCCTACGAGCAGTACTTC. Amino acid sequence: CASSSLTTGAYEQYF.

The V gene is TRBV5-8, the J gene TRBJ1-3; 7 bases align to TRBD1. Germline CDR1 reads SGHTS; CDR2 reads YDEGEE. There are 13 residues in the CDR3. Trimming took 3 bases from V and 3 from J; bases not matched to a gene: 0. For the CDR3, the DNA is TGTGCCAGCAGCTACAGGGGTGGAAACACCATATATTTT. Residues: CASSYRGGNTIYF.

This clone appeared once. The CDR3 DNA reads as TGCGCCAGCATGTTAACTAGCGGCCCCACAGATACGCAGTATTTT. Amino acid sequence: CASMLTSGPTDTQYF. The rearrangement uses TRBV5-1 and TRBJ2-3, with TRBD2 matching 8 bases. With V trimmed by 6 bases and J by 2 bases, 8 bases remained unmatched. Germline assignment: CDR1 SGHRS and CDR2 YFSETQ. The CDR3 has 15 amino acids.

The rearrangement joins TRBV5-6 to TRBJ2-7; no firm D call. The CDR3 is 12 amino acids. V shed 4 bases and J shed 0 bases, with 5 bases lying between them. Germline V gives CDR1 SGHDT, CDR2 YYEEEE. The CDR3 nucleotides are TGTGCCAGCAGCGTTAGCTCCTACGAGCAGTACTTC. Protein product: CASSVSSYEQYF. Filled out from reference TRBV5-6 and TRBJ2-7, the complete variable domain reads DAGVTQSPTHLIKTRGQQVTLRCSPKSGHDTVSWYQQALGQGPQFIFQYYEEEERQRGNFPDRFSGHQFPNYSSELNVNALLLGDSALYLCASSVSSYEQYFGPGTRLTVT.

The DNA of the CDR3 is TGTGCCAGCAGTAAGAGAGGGGAAGGGGAAAAACTGTTTTTT. This translates into CASSKRGEGEKLFF. J is TRBJ1-4 and V is TRBV6-1, with a tentative D call TRBD1 (5 bases). Germline values: CDR1 MNHNS, CDR2 SASEGT. The CDR3 totals 14 residues. V was trimmed by 5 bases and J by 8 bases, leaving 15 bases between them.

The CDR3 DNA sequence: TGCGCCAGCAGCACTGACAGGGATGGCAATCAGCCCCAGCATTTT. Amino acids: CASSTDRDGNQPQHF. This rearrangement joins TRBV4-1 to TRBJ1-5; 7 positions agree with TRBD1. J lost 2 bases, V lost 5 bases, and 6 bases had no gene match. From germline, CDR1 is MGHRA and CDR2 YSYEKL. The CDR3 runs 15 residues.

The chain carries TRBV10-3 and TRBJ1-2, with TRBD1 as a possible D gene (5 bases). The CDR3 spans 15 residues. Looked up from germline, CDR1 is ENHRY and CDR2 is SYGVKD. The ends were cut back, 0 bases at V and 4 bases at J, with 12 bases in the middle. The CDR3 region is CAISESGGTSYGYTF. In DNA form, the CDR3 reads TGTGCCATCAGTGAGTCGGGGGGGACCTCCTATGGCTACACCTTC.

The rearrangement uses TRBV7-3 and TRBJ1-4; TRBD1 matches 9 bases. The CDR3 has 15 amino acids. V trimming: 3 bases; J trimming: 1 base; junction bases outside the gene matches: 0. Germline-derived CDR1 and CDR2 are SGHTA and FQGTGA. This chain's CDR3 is CASSLGQGTNEKLFF. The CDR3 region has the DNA TGTGCCAGCAGCTTGGGACAGGGAACTAATGAAAAACTGTTTTTT. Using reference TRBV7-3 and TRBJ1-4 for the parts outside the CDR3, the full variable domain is GAGVSQTPSNKVTEKGKYVELRCDPISGHTALYWYRQSLGQGPEFLIYFQGTGAADDSGLPNDRFFAVRPEGSVSTLKIQRTERGDSAVYLCASSLGQGTNEKLFFGSGTQLSVL.

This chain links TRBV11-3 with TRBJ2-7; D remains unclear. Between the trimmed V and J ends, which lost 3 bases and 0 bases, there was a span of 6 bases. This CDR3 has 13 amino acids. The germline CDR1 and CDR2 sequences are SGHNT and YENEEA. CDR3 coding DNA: TGTGCCAGCAGCTTCGGCCTCTCCTACGAGCAGTACTTC. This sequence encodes CASSFGLSYEQYF.

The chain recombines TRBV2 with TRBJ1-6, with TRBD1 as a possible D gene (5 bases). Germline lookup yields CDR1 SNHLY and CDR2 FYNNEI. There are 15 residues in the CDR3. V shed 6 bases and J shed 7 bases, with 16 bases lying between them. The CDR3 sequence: CASRVLGRGNSPLHF. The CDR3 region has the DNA TGTGCCAGCAGAGTATTGGGAAGGGGAAATTCACCCCTCCACTTT.

CDR3 sequence (DNA): TGTGCCAGTAGTCTGGCCTCGGGGACGTCAAGCGGGGAGACCCAGTACTTC. Translated: CASSLASGTSSGETQYF. The chain couples TRBV19 to TRBJ2-5, with a weak D call TRBD2 (6 bases). Germline loops: CDR1 LNHDA, CDR2 SQIVND (reference sequence). Trimming cost V 5 bases and J 5 bases, with 24 bases left between them. CDR3 length equals 17 residues.

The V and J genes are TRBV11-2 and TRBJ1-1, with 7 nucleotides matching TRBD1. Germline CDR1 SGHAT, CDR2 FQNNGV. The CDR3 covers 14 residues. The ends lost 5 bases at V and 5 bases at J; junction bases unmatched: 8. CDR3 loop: CASSISNRGTEAFF. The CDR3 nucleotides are TGTGCCAGCAGCATATCGAACAGGGGAACTGAAGCTTTCTTT.

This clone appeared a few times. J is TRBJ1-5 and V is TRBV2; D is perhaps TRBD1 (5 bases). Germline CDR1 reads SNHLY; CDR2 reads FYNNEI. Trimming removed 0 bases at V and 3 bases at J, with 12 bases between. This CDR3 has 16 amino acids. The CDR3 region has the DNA TGTGCCAGCAGTGAAGCGTTGGGACTGTTCAATCAGCCCCAGCATTTT. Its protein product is CASSEALGLFNQPQHF.

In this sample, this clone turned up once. The CDR3 DNA is TGTGCCAGCAGTTTCGCCGGGGGCCCAGATACGCAGTATTTT. Translated: CASSFAGGPDTQYF. The chain joins TRBV27 to TRBJ2-3, with D possibly being TRBD1 or TRBD2 (6 bases each). V was pared by 3 bases and J by 4 bases, with 11 bases between. Germline assignment: CDR1 MNHEY and CDR2 SMNVEV (reference sequence). The CDR3 is 14 residues long.

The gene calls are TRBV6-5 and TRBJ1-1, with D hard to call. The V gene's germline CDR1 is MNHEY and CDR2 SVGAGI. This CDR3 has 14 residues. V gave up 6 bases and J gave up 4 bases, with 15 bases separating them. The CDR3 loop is CASRRIALGTEAFF. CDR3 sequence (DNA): TGTGCCAGCAGGCGGATTGCTTTGGGCACTGAAGCTTTCTTT.

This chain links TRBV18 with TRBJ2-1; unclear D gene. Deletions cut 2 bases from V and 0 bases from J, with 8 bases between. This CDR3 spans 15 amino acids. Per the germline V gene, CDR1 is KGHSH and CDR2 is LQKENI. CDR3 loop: CASSPTLSSYNEQFF. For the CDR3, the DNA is TGTGCCAGCTCACCAACACTTAGCTCCTACAATGAGCAGTTCTTC.

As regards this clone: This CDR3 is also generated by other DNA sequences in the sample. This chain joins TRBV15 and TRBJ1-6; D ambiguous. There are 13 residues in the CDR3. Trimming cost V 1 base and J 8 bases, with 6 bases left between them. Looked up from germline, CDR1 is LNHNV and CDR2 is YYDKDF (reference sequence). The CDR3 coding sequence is TGTGCCACCAGCAGAGCCCGTGATTCACCCCTCCACTTT. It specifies CATSRARDSPLHF.

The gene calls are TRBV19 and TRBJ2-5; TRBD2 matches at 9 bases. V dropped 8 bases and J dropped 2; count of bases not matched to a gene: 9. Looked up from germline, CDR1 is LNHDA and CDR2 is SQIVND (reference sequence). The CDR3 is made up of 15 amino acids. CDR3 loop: CASARGGAYQETQYF. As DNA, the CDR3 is TGTGCCAGTGCGCGCGGGGGGGCATATCAAGAGACCCAGTACTTC.

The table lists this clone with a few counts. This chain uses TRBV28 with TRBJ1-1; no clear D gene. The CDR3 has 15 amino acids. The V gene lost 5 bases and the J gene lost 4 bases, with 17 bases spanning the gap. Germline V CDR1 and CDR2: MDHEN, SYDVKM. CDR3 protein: CASSLHRSGGTEAFF. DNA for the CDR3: TGTGCCAGCAGTCTCCACCGATCGGGAGGCACTGAAGCTTTCTTT.

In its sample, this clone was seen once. Here the CDR3 reads CASSLTTTPLSGYGYTF. CDR3 bases: TGTGCCAGCAGCTTAACTACTACACCGCTTTCGGGCTATGGCTACACCTTC. This chain uses TRBV7-6 with TRBJ1-2; D call uncertain. V lost 2 bases and J 4 bases, leaving 20 bases between the germline ends. The CDR3 runs to 17 residues. Germline V gives CDR1 SGHVS, CDR2 FNYEAQ.

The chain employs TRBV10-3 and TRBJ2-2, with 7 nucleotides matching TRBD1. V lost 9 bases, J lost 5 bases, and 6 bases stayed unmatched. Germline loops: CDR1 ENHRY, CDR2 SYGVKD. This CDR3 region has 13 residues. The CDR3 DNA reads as TGTGCCATACAGGGGACGAGGACCGGGGAGCTGTTTTTT. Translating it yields CAIQGTRTGELFF.

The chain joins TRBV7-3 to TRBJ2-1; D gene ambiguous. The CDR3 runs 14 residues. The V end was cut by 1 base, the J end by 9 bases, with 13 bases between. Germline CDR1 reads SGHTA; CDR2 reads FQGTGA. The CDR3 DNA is TGTGCCAGCAGCTTAAGTGCGACTTCCTCTGAGCAGTTCTTC. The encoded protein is CASSLSATSSEQFF.